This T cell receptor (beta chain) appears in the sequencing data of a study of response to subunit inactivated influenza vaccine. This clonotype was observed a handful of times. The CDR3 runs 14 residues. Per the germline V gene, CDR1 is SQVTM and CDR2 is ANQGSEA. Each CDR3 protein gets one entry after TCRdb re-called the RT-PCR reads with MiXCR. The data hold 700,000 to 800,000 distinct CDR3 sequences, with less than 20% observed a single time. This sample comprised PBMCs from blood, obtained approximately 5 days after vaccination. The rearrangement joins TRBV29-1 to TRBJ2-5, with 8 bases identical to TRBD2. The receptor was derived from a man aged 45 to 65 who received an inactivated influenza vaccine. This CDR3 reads CTRGRREVQETQYF. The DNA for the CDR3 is TGCACCCGGGGACGGCGGGAGGTACAAGAGACCCAGTACTTC.